These 30 T cell receptor beta chains originate from one sample sequenced in a study of lymphopenia after photon versus proton radiotherapy. This table comes from immunoSEQ multiplex PCR, and its TCRdb copy is limited to in-frame clones, with some not included. The sample yields around 33,000 clones, 89% seen once. Sequences were derived from peripheral blood, sampled from a patient treated with proton-based radiotherapy. Receptors originate from a woman between 65 and 79 years old with pancreatic cancer. Some clones in this sample may be carry-over from other donors' samples.

The chain recombines TRBV5-5 with TRBJ1-4; D is unresolved. The CDR3 has 14 residues. V was cut by 4 bases and J by 3 bases, with 10 bases left in between. From germline, CDR1 is SGHKS and CDR2 YYEKEE (reference sequence). In DNA form, the CDR3 reads TGTGCCAGCAGCGTCTCGGGGTCTAATGAAAAACTGTTTTTT. Residues: CASSVSGSNEKLFF.

The chain employs TRBV5-1 and TRBJ2-5, with D perhaps matching TRBD2 (5 bases). The CDR3 contains 13 residues. V dropped 7 bases and J dropped 5 bases, with 15 bases sitting between them. Looked up from germline, CDR1 is SGHRS and CDR2 is YFSETQ. The DNA for the CDR3 is TGCGCCAGCGATGTTGGGAGACGGGAGACCCAGTACTTC. This translates into CASDVGRRETQYF.

The chain joins TRBV5-5 to TRBJ2-3; TRBD1 matches 7 bases. From germline, CDR1 is SGHKS and CDR2 YYEKEE (reference sequence). After removal of 0 bases from V and 5 bases from J, the junction contained 12 bases not matched to a gene. CDR3 length: 17 amino acids. The CDR3 coding sequence is TGTGCCAGCAGCTTGGTAGGTGGCAGGGGGACAGAAGATACGCAGTATTTT. Amino acid sequence: CASSLVGGRGTEDTQYF.

The chain joins TRBV11-2 to TRBJ2-5; TRBD1 is a possible D gene (6 bases). This CDR3 region has 16 residues. V was shortened by 7 bases and J by 5 bases, with 23 bases between the two germline ends. Germline CDR1 reads SGHAT; CDR2 reads FQNNGV. This CDR3 is CASISVLGTKEETQYF. CDR3 DNA sequence: TGTGCCAGCATCTCGGTTCTTGGGACAAAGGAGGAGACCCAGTACTTC.

The CDR3 DNA sequence: TGTGCCAGCAGCCTGGGACTAGCGGGAGGCACAGATACGCAGTATTTT. Translation: CASSLGLAGGTDTQYF. The chain has TRBV11-2 and TRBJ2-3; 14 bases agree with TRBD2. CDR1 and CDR2 from the germline V gene are SGHAT and FQNNGV. There are 16 residues in the CDR3. The J segment lost 1 base and the V segment lost 5 bases, leaving 2 bases of the junction unmatched.

CDR3 sequence reads: CASSASGSTDTQYF. For the CDR3, the DNA is TGTGCCAGCAGCGCTAGCGGGAGCACAGATACGCAGTATTTT. The rearrangement uses TRBV9 and TRBJ2-3; 8 bases match TRBD2. The trim removed 3 bases at V and 0 bases at J, leaving 0 bases unmatched. In germline, CDR1 is SGDLS, CDR2 YYNGEE. The CDR3 runs 14 residues.

The chain is built from TRBV19 and TRBJ2-2; D unclear. CDR1 and CDR2 from the germline V gene are LNHDA and SQIVND (reference sequence). Trimming shortened V by 4 bases and J by 6 bases, and 12 bases separated the two germline ends. The CDR3 runs to 14 residues. The CDR3 loop reads CASSTPVGAGELFF. The CDR3 DNA reads TGTGCCAGTAGTACTCCGGTTGGGGCCGGGGAGCTGTTTTTT.

The chain employs TRBV15 and TRBJ1-2; D may be TRBD1 (5 bases). Trimming took 5 bases from V and 11 from J, leaving 15 bases between them. The V gene's germline CDR1 is LNHNV and CDR2 YYDKDF (reference sequence). The CDR3 sequence is 12 residues long. The CDR3 sequence is CATSFRQGTYTF. DNA of the CDR3: TGTGCCACCAGCTTTCGGCAGGGAACTTACACCTTC.

This chain uses TRBV2 with TRBJ1-6, with a weak D call TRBD1 (6 bases). The CDR3 loop spans 14 amino acids. Germline lookup yields CDR1 SNHLY and CDR2 FYNNEI. Trimming took 6 bases from V and 7 from J, leaving 13 bases between them. CDR3 in amino acids: CASSWGGQNSPLHF. CDR3 coding DNA: TGTGCCAGCAGCTGGGGGGGGCAGAATTCACCCCTCCACTTT.

The chain combines TRBV7-2 with TRBJ2-5; D might be TRBD2 (5 bases). The V gene's germline CDR1 is SGHTA and CDR2 FQGNSA. CDR3 length equals 12 residues. The germline V and J ends were trimmed by 3 bases and 4 bases, with 6 bases remaining between them. CDR3 sequence (DNA): TGTGCCAGCAGCTTCGGGGTAGAGACCCAGTACTTC. The encoded protein is CASSFGVETQYF.

The rearrangement joins TRBV6-1 to TRBJ2-2; D may correspond to TRBD1 or TRBD2 (5 bases each). Germline V gene data show CDR1 as MNHNS and CDR2 as SASEGT. The CDR3 consists of 18 residues. Trimming pared 4 bases from V and 0 bases from J, leaving 18 bases between. This CDR3 is CASSAHRDGGANTGELFF. The CDR3 nucleotides read TGTGCCAGCAGTGCACACCGGGACGGCGGAGCGAACACCGGGGAGCTGTTTTTT.

The V call is TRBV6-1, the J call TRBJ2-1; 7 positions match TRBD1. J was trimmed by 8 bases and V by 8 bases; bases with no gene match: 9. Germline CDR1 MNHNS, CDR2 SASEGT. This CDR3 spans 13 amino acids. CDR3 DNA sequence: TGTGCCAGCCTAACAGGGGCCATCGATGAGCAGTTCTTC. This translates into CASLTGAIDEQFF.

The J gene is TRBJ1-2, the V gene TRBV6-5; D perhaps matches TRBD1 (5 bases). Germline assignment: CDR1 MNHEY and CDR2 SVGAGI. CDR3 size: 15 residues. Trimming took 7 bases from V and 7 from J, leaving 22 bases between them. This CDR3 reads CASTTGDGAMGGYTF. Written as DNA, the CDR3 is TGTGCCAGCACCACGGGGGACGGCGCCATGGGTGGCTACACCTTC.

The J gene is TRBJ1-1, the V gene TRBV7-9; D might be TRBD1 (5 bases). The V gene's germline CDR1 is SEHNR and CDR2 FQNEAQ (reference sequence). Trimming shortened V by 5 bases and J by 1 base, and 14 bases separated the two germline ends. This CDR3 spans 15 amino acids. The chain's CDR3 is CASSPFPGKNTEAFF. CDR3 DNA: TGTGCCAGCAGCCCTTTCCCAGGGAAGAACACTGAAGCTTTCTTT.

This sequence joins TRBV25-1 and TRBJ2-1, with a tentative D call TRBD1 (6 bases). The germline V gene has CDR1 MGHDK and CDR2 SYGVNS. Trimming removed 5 bases from V and 6 bases from J, with 11 bases in between. There are 13 residues in the CDR3. The chain's CDR3 is CASSSQGVNEQFF. The DNA of the CDR3 is TGTGCCAGCAGTTCACAGGGTGTCAATGAGCAGTTCTTC.

The chain combines TRBV6-1 with TRBJ1-5; TRBD1 matches at 9 bases. J gave up 6 bases and V 4 bases, and 4 bases lay outside the gene matches. This CDR3 is built from 14 residues. From germline, CDR1 is MNHNS and CDR2 SASEGT. In DNA form, the CDR3 reads TGTGCCAGCAGTGCCACAGGGGGCGTTCAGCCCCAGCATTTT. Amino acid sequence: CASSATGGVQPQHF.

This chain connects TRBV28 to TRBJ2-7, with D perhaps TRBD2 (5 bases). The germline V gene has CDR1 MDHEN and CDR2 SYDVKM. Deletions cut 6 bases from V and 0 bases from J, with 15 bases between. The CDR3 has 15 amino acids. The CDR3 region has the DNA TGTGCCAGCAGGCCCCTTACCGGGATCTCCTACGAGCAGTACTTC. Translated: CASRPLTGISYEQYF.

This clone was seen just once. The rearrangement links TRBV10-3 to TRBJ2-7; a weak D match, TRBD1 (5 bases). In germline, CDR1 is ENHRY, CDR2 SYGVKD. The CDR3 spans 14 residues. V was shortened by 6 bases and J by 2 bases, with 14 bases between the two germline ends. In DNA, the CDR3 is TGTGCCATCAGCCCGCTGACAGAGACCTACGAGCAGTACTTC. Its translation is CAISPLTETYEQYF.

The V call is TRBV5-1, the J call TRBJ1-2; 7 bases agree with TRBD1. Germline values: CDR1 SGHRS, CDR2 YFSETQ. J was trimmed by 4 bases and V by 3 bases; bases with no gene match: 3. This CDR3 is built from 13 residues. In DNA, the CDR3 is TGCGCCAGCAGCTCGGGACAGATCTATGGCTACACCTTC. Translating it yields CASSSGQIYGYTF.

The CDR3 DNA reads TGTGCCAGCAGCTCCACCCATAGCGGGAGGGCCCTTGAGACCCAGTACTTC. It codes for CASSSTHSGRALETQYF. V is TRBV13 and J is TRBJ2-5; 11 bases agree with TRBD2. Looked up from germline, CDR1 is PRHDT and CDR2 is FYEKMQ (reference sequence). The CDR3 runs to 17 residues. V gave up 4 bases and J gave up 5 bases; unmatched junction bases: 12.

V usage is TRBV7-9 and J usage is TRBJ2-1; D is undetermined. Trimming left V 4 bases short and J 0 bases short, with 16 bases between. This CDR3 spans 17 amino acids. Germline V CDR1 and CDR2: SEHNR, FQNEAQ (reference sequence). This CDR3 reads CASSSPNIRSSYNEQFF. As DNA, the CDR3 is TGTGCCAGCAGCTCCCCCAACATTCGGAGCTCCTACAATGAGCAGTTCTTC.

This chain uses TRBV19 with TRBJ2-2, with 9 nucleotides matching TRBD2. Germline values: CDR1 LNHDA, CDR2 SQIVND (reference sequence). This CDR3 region has 15 residues. Trimming removed 7 bases from V and 4 bases from J; junction bases left unmatched: 7. DNA of the CDR3: TGTGCCAGTACCCTGGGACTAGCAGTCACCGGGGAGCTGTTTTTT. Translation gives CASTLGLAVTGELFF.

This clone appeared a few times. V is TRBV9 and J is TRBJ2-4; D possibly corresponds to TRBD2 (5 bases). Trimming took off 0 bases at V and 0 bases at J, with 10 bases between the two ends. CDR3 length: 16 residues. The V gene's germline CDR1 is SGDLS and CDR2 YYNGEE. CDR3 coding DNA: TGTGCCAGCAGCGTAGGGACTCTACTAGCCAAAAACATTCAGTACTTC. It yields the protein CASSVGTLLAKNIQYF. The full variable domain, its missing parts supplied by reference TRBV9 and TRBJ2-4, is DSGVTQTPKHLITATGQRVTLRCSPRSGDLSVYWYQQSLDQGLQFLIQYYNGEERAKGNILERFSAQQFPDLHSELNLSSLELGDSALYFCASSVGTLLAKNIQYFGAGTRLSVL.

In its sample, this clone was seen a few times. This chain connects TRBV28 to TRBJ1-5; D is unclear. Looked up from germline, CDR1 is MDHEN and CDR2 is SYDVKM. This CDR3 spans 18 amino acids. Trimming pared 2 bases from V and 5 bases from J, leaving 22 bases between. The CDR3 DNA reads TGTGCCAGCAGTTTAAGTCTGGGGATCGGGTCGATAGATCAGCCCCAGCATTTT. Amino acid sequence: CASSLSLGIGSIDQPQHF.

This clone occurred once. This chain connects TRBV11-3 to TRBJ2-2; TRBD2 agrees at 11 bases. Looked up from germline, CDR1 is SGHNT and CDR2 is YENEEA. The V segment lost 4 bases and the J segment 6 bases; nucleotides outside the gene matches: 7. This CDR3 is 16 amino acids long. CDR3 DNA sequence: TGTGCCAGCAGCTCCCTGACTAGCGGGAAGGCCGGGGAGCTGTTTTTT. Protein product: CASSSLTSGKAGELFF.

The sample holds one count of this clone. In nucleotides, the CDR3 is TGTGCCAGCAGCTTAGGTCTACAGGGCAATCAGCCCCAGCATTTT. Protein: CASSLGLQGNQPQHF. The chain joins TRBV7-2 to TRBJ1-5, with a possible D match to TRBD1 (5 bases). Trimming took 1 base from V and 2 from J, leaving 9 bases between them. Per germline, CDR1 SGHTA and CDR2 FQGNSA. This CDR3 has 15 residues.

This clone has just a few counts. The chain combines TRBV5-1 with TRBJ2-7; 7 bases match TRBD1. Trimming at V came to 0 bases and at J to 2 bases, leaving 5 bases not matched to a gene. The CDR3 sequence is 15 residues long. Germline loops: CDR1 SGHRS, CDR2 YFSETQ. CDR3 protein: CASSLGPTGAYEQYF. The CDR3 DNA is TGCGCCAGCAGCTTGGGACCCACAGGGGCCTACGAGCAGTACTTC.

The V and J genes are TRBV2 and TRBJ2-5; 7 bases agree with TRBD1. The J call may be mistaken, given a closer DNA end match to TRBJ2-7. Per germline, CDR1 SNHLY and CDR2 FYNNEI. There are 13 residues in the CDR3. The CDR3 nucleotides are TGTGCCAGCACTGAGACAGGGACCTACGAGCAGTACTTC. This codes for CASTETGTYEQYF.

The V gene is TRBV28, the J gene TRBJ2-7; D may match TRBD1 or TRBD2 (5 bases each). The V gene's germline CDR1 is MDHEN and CDR2 SYDVKM. V gave up 5 bases and J gave up 0 bases, with 14 bases separating them. The CDR3 consists of 15 residues. The CDR3 region is CASSPGTESSYEQYF. The CDR3 bases are TGTGCCAGCAGTCCCGGGACGGAGAGCTCCTACGAGCAGTACTTC.

The V and J genes are TRBV5-6 and TRBJ2-5; D unresolved. V lost 2 bases, J lost 2 bases, and 1 base lay in between. Germline loops: CDR1 SGHDT, CDR2 YYEEEE. The CDR3 extends over 11 amino acids. The CDR3 loop is CASSFQETQYF. The CDR3 nucleotides read TGTGCCAGCAGCTTTCAAGAGACCCAGTACTTC. Drawing the rest from reference TRBV5-6 and TRBJ2-5, the complete variable domain is DAGVTQSPTHLIKTRGQQVTLRCSPKSGHDTVSWYQQALGQGPQFIFQYYEEEERQRGNFPDRFSGHQFPNYSSELNVNALLLGDSALYLCASSFQETQYFGPGTRLLVL.